This T cell receptor (beta chain) came from a study of T cells in Graves' hyperthyroidism and ophthalmopathy. From RNA transcripts, TCR beta CDR3 regions were amplified. In the first-round RT-PCR of the TCR CDR3, the HTBI primer set was used. From the multiplex PCR reads, TCRdb called clonotypes with MiXCR, one entry per CDR3 protein. Of under 700,000 distinct CDR3 sequences in the sample, about half were seen once. Trimming took 3 bases from V and 3 from J, leaving 21 bases between them. CDR3 size: 18 residues. Germline V gene data show CDR1 as SGHVS and CDR2 as FQNEAQ. Patients aged 18 to 65 had newly diagnosed hyperthyroidism of under 2 months' duration. Each diagnosis drew on symptoms, thyroxine, TRAb, thyroid ultrasound and orbital computed tomography findings.

The V call is TRBV7-8, the J call TRBJ1-3, with D possibly TRBD1 on 6 matching bases. Sequencing was performed on peripheral blood or thyroid tissue (not recorded which). The origin of this receptor is a woman in her late teens or twenties with Graves' hyperthyroidism. CDR3 nucleotide sequence: TGTGCCAGCAGCTTTGAGGGAATAGCGGGGGCAGTTGGAAACACCATATATTTT. This encodes CASSFEGIAGAVGNTIYF.